This T cell receptor beta chain was documented in a study of cytomegalovirus exposure and HLA in healthy donors. On the study more broadly: An earlier analysis identified more than 90 million unique TCR beta sequences in 150 million to 200 million T cells. Of around 400 genotyped donors, roughly 80% grouped in the Caucasian-associated ancestry cluster. Notes on the study in general: What a later analysis showed was that several of the most significant clusters appeared linked to common viral pathogens.

CDR3 length: 16 residues. CDR1 and CDR2 from the germline V gene are SGHRS and YFSETQ. Trimming took 4 bases from V and 8 from J, leaving 22 bases between them. PCR employed 60 Vbeta and 13 Jbeta primers. Profiled with immunoSEQ multiplex PCR; TCRdb holds only in-frame clones, not every one. The table has approximately 150,000 clones, roughly 80% seen once. To note about this clone: Its specificity is not known.

The gene calls are TRBV5-1 and TRBJ2-1; D is possibly TRBD1 (6 bases). This TCR was sampled from a female donor in good health and CMV-seronegative. The material sequenced was PBMCs. Written as DNA, the CDR3 is TGCGCCAGCAGCACCCAAAATAGGGGGATGGGGGATGAGCAGTTCTTC. This sequence encodes CASSTQNRGMGDEQFF.